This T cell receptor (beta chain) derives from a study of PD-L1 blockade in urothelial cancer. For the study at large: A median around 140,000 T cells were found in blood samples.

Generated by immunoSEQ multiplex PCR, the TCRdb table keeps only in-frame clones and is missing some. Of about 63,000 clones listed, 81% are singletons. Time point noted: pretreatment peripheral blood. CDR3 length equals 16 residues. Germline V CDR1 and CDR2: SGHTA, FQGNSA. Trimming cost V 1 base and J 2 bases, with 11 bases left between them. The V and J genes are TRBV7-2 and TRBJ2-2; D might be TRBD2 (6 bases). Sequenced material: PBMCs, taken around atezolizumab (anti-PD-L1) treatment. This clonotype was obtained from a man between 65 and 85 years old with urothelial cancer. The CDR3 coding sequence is TGTGCCAGCAGCTTAGTTGGCGGGGACAACACCGGGGAGCTGTTTTTT. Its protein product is CASSLVGGDNTGELFF. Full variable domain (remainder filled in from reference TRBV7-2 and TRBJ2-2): GAGVSQSPSNKVTEKGKDVELRCDPISGHTALYWYRQSLGQGLEFLIYFQGNSAPDKSGLPSDRFSAERTGGSVSTLTIQRTQQEDSAVYLCASSLVGGDNTGELFFGEGSRLTVL.